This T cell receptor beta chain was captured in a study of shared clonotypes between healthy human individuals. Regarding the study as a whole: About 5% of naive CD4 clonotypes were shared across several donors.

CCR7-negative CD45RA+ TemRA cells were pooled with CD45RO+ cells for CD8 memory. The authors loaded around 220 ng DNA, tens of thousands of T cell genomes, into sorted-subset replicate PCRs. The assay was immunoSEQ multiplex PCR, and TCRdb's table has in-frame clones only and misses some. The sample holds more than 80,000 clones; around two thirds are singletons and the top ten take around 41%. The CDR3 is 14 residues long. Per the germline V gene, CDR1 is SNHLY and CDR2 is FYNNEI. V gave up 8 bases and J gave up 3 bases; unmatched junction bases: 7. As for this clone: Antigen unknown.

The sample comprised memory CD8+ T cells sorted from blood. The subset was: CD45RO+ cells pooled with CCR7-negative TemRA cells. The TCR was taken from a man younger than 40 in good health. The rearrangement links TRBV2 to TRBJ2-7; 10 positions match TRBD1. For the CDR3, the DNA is TGTGCCAGCTCCCCGGGACAGGGGATCTACGAGCAGTACTTC. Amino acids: CASSPGQGIYEQYF.